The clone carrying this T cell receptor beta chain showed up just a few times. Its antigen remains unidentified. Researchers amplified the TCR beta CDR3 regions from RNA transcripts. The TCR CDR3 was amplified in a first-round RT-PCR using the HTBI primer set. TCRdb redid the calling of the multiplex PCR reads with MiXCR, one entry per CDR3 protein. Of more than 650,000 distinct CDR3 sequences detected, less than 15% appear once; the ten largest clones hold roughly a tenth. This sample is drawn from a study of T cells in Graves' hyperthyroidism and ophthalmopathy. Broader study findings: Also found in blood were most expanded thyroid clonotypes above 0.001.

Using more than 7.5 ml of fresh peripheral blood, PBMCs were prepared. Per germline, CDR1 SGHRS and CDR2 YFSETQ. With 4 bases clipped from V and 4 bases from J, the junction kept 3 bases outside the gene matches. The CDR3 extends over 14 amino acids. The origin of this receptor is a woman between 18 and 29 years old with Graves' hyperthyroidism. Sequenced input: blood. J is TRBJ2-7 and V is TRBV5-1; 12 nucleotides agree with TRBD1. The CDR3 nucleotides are TGCGCCAGCAGCGAGGGACAGGGGGCGTACGAGCAGTACTTC. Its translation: CASSEGQGAYEQYF.